These 4 T cell receptor beta chains originate from one sample sequenced in a study of OX40 agonist ivuxolimab in advanced cancers. Some clones are missing from TCRdb's copy, which holds only in-frame ones; the method was immunoSEQ multiplex PCR. Found here are about 15,000 clones, roughly 85% of them singletons; the top ten hold about a third. The material was CD4+ or CD8+ T cells sorted from blood, obtained in a trial of the OX40 agonist ivuxolimab. The receptors were sampled from an adult with an advanced solid tumor such as melanoma, head and neck, liver or kidney cancer.

The chain recombines TRBV18 with TRBJ1-1; 7 nucleotides align to TRBD1. Germline V gene lookup returns CDR1 KGHSH and CDR2 LQKENI. This CDR3 is built from 18 residues. V lost 6 bases, J lost 3 bases, and 19 bases stayed unmatched. CDR3 nucleotides: TGTGCCAGCTCCTCCGAACCTTTACAGGGGACAGCGTACACTGAAGCTTTCTTT. Protein sequence: CASSSEPLQGTAYTEAFF.

The gene calls are TRBV6-1 and TRBJ1-5; D not certain. CDR1 is MNHNS, CDR2 SASEGT, per germline. Trimming stripped 8 bases from V and 0 bases from J, with 8 bases between. There are 13 residues in the CDR3. The DNA for the CDR3 is TGTGCCAGCCTTCTGAATAGCAATCAGCCCCAGCATTTT. It translates to CASLLNSNQPQHF.

This clone has just one count. The DNA of the CDR3 is TGTGCCAGCAGTTTGGGGGTCGGGACTTCCTACAATGAGCAGTTCTTC. Protein: CASSLGVGTSYNEQFF. This chain connects TRBV27 to TRBJ2-1; weak D call: TRBD2 (6 bases). V lost 3 bases to trimming and J lost 1 base, with 13 bases between them. The CDR3 spans 16 residues. Per germline, CDR1 MNHEY and CDR2 SMNVEV (reference sequence).

This clone occurred once. The V gene is TRBV6-1, the J gene TRBJ1-2, with D possibly being TRBD1 (6 bases). V lost 8 bases and J lost 2, with 6 bases in between. The germline gives CDR1 MNHNS, CDR2 SASEGT. The CDR3 is made up of 11 amino acids. This chain's CDR3 is CASGGNYGYTF. CDR3 nucleotide sequence: TGTGCCAGCGGGGGCAACTATGGCTACACCTTC.